The clone carrying this TCR beta chain was detected ten times or more. Its antigen is unidentified. The protocol was immunoSEQ multiplex PCR, while the TCRdb copy is restricted to in-frame clones and leaves out a portion. The data show millions of clones, under 95% seen once. This sample stems from a study of shared clonotypes between healthy human individuals. General study results and limits: Among the subsets, naive ones generally showed larger estimated richness than memory ones.

Naive CD8 isolation took CD45RO-negative cells positively selected for CCR7 and excluded terminally differentiated effector memory CD45RA+ cells. The healthy adult donors were HIV-negative and reported no recent acute infections or vaccinations. This CDR3 spans 14 amino acids. Between the trimmed V and J ends, which lost 1 base and 5 bases, there was a span of 11 bases. Germline V gene data show CDR1 as MDHEN and CDR2 as SYDVKM. The TCR sequence derives from a man between 18 and 29 years old in good health. Some clones in this sample may be carry-over from other donors' samples. Sequenced material: naive CD8+ T cells from PBMCs. The genes are TRBV28 and TRBJ2-5; D is unresolved. The CDR3 DNA reads TGTGCCAGCAGTTTATCGGACCGTGCGGAGACCCAGTACTTC. It translates to CASSLSDRAETQYF.